What follows are 31 T cell receptor beta chains derived from one specimen sequenced in a study of metastatic and nonmetastatic thyroid tumors. Thyroid surgery took place with no prior treatment in any patient. MiXCR was used by TCRdb to re-call the PCR reads. Among tens of thousands of clones, roughly a fifth were seen once, and the ten largest hold about 20%. The sequencing sample was made of blood. These receptors were collected from a female donor with papillary thyroid cancer or a benign thyroid nodule (not recorded which). Some clones in this sample may be carry-over from other donors' samples.

This clone was counted between two and nine times. The CDR3 loop is CATHGSGGPQHF. CDR3 DNA sequence: TGTGCCACCCACGGATCTGGCGGTCCCCAGCATTTT. The gene calls are TRBV19 and TRBJ1-5, with D unresolved. CDR1 is LNHDA and CDR2 is SQIVND in the germline V gene (reference sequence). The length of the CDR3 is 12 residues. Deletions cut 10 bases from V and 10 bases from J, with 17 bases between.

This clone was seen many times. Distinct nucleotide sequences in the sample also encode this CDR3. The chain recombines TRBV19 with TRBJ2-5; no reliable D call. This CDR3 has 14 amino acids. CDR1 is LNHDA and CDR2 is SQIVND in the germline V gene (reference sequence). Trimming cost V 5 bases and J 1 base, with 11 bases left between them. CDR3 in amino acids: CASSLRQSQETQYF. CDR3 DNA sequence: TGTGCCAGTAGTCTCCGACAAAGCCAAGAGACCCAGTACTTC.

The V call is TRBV6-1, the J call TRBJ2-1; TRBD2 aligns across 14 bases. Losses at the gene ends were 8 bases for V and 6 bases for J; bases not matched to a gene: 3. Germline CDR1 reads MNHNS; CDR2 reads SASEGT. This CDR3 region has 14 residues. In DNA form, the CDR3 reads TGTGCCAGCCGGACTAGCGGGAGGCTCAATGAGCAGTTCTTC. Protein sequence: CASRTSGRLNEQFF.

This chain connects TRBV6-2 or TRBV6-3 to TRBJ2-3; 7 nucleotides match TRBD1. The CDR3 runs 15 residues. Germline loops: CDR1 MNHEY, CDR2 SVGEGT. J gave up 3 bases and V 6 bases, and 9 bases lay outside the gene matches. CDR3 region: CASSLDRDGTDTQYF. In DNA form, the CDR3 reads TGTGCCAGCAGCCTCGACAGGGACGGGACAGATACGCAGTATTTT.

This clone was detected ten times or more. The rearrangement links TRBV12-3 or TRBV12-4 to TRBJ2-5; D call uncertain. Trimming left V 3 bases short and J 5 bases short, with 7 bases between. The CDR3 spans 12 residues. CDR3 sequence: CASSFRSETQYF. CDR3 nucleotide sequence: TGTGCCAGCAGTTTTAGATCTGAGACCCAGTACTTC.

This clone has at least ten counts. The sample holds other DNA sequences that translate to the same CDR3. The chain has TRBV15 and TRBJ2-1; 11 bases are a match to TRBD1. J lost 7 bases, V lost 5 bases, and 4 bases had no gene match. The CDR3 runs to 14 residues. The V gene's germline CDR1 is LNHNV and CDR2 YYDKDF (reference sequence). The CDR3 sequence: CATSAGTGGNEQFF. The CDR3 nucleotides read TGTGCCACCAGCGCCGGGACAGGGGGGAATGAGCAGTTCTTC. The full variable domain, rest sourced from reference TRBV15 and TRBJ2-1, is DAMVIQNPRYQVTQFGKPVTLSCSQTLNHNVMYWYQQKSSQAPKLLFHYYDKDFNNEADTPDNFQSRRPNTSFCFLDIRSPGLGDTAMYLCATSAGTGGNEQFFGPGTRLTVL.

There are many counts of this clone. The chain has TRBV3-1 and TRBJ2-7; 10 bases fit TRBD2. After removal of 4 bases from V and 12 bases from J, the junction contained 6 bases not matched to a gene. There are 12 residues in the CDR3. Germline V gene lookup returns CDR1 LGHDT and CDR2 YNNKEL (reference sequence). CDR3: CASSPVSGGTYF. In nucleotides, the CDR3 is TGTGCCAGCAGCCCAGTTAGCGGGGGGACGTACTTC.

This clone was seen many times. The CDR3 nucleotides are TGTGCCAGCAGTGAAGCGGGACATTCCAATGAAAAACTGTTTTTT. As protein: CASSEAGHSNEKLFF. The chain carries TRBV6-1 and TRBJ1-4; D possibly corresponds to TRBD1 (6 bases). This CDR3 is 15 amino acids long. Germline CDR1 reads MNHNS; CDR2 reads SASEGT. Trimming took 0 bases from V and 5 from J, leaving 10 bases between them.

V usage is TRBV7-9 and J usage is TRBJ1-2; D ambiguous. Trimming pared 4 bases from V and 6 bases from J, leaving 12 bases between. This CDR3 contains 13 residues. Germline V gene data show CDR1 as SEHNR and CDR2 as FQNEAQ (reference sequence). The CDR3 is CASSSLQRNGYTF. The CDR3 coding sequence is TGTGCCAGCAGCTCACTACAGCGAAATGGCTACACCTTC. The full variable domain, completed using reference TRBV7-9 and TRBJ1-2, is DTGVSQNPRHKITKRGQNVTFRCDPISEHNRLYWYRQTLGQGPEFLTYFQNEAQLEKSRLLSDRFSAERPKGSFSTLEIQRTEQGDSAMYLCASSSLQRNGYTFGSGTRLTVV.

Remarks on this clone: A single base separates this from a much larger clone, so it may be a read error. V usage is TRBV6-1 and J usage is TRBJ2-7; a weak D match, TRBD2 (6 bases). CDR3 length: 13 amino acids. Looked up from germline, CDR1 is MNHNS and CDR2 is SASEGT. Trimming removed 6 bases from V and 4 bases from J, with 13 bases in between. CDR3 in amino acids: CASRPLGGYEQYF. CDR3 DNA: TGTGCCAGCAGGCCGCTCGGGGGTTACGAGCAGTACTTC.

This clone was seen a handful of times. The chain carries TRBV2 and TRBJ2-7; TRBD1 matches at 9 bases. Germline CDR1 reads SNHLY; CDR2 reads FYNNEI. There are 14 residues in the CDR3. The junction had 3 bases not matched to a gene; V was cut back by 5 bases and J by 1 base. CDR3 sequence (DNA): TGTGCCAGCAGTCCCGGGACAGGGTCCTACGAGCAGTACTTC. Residues: CASSPGTGSYEQYF.

This clone was picked up many times. The rearrangement uses TRBV20-1 and TRBJ2-2; 8 bases are shared with TRBD2. CDR3 length: 16 amino acids. In germline, CDR1 is DFQATT, CDR2 SNEGSKA (reference sequence). V lost 0 bases to trimming and J lost 13 bases; unmatched junction nucleotides: 16. The chain's CDR3 is CSARDRVRGGPYGLFF. The DNA of the CDR3 is TGCAGTGCTAGAGATCGTGTCCGGGGGGGCCCCTACGGGCTGTTTTTT.

This clone was found many times. The V and J genes are TRBV6-2 or TRBV6-3 and TRBJ1-5, with TRBD1 matching over 9 bases. CDR3 length equals 14 residues. V lost 6 bases to trimming and J lost 6 bases; unmatched junction nucleotides: 6. Germline-derived CDR1 and CDR2 are MNHEY and SVGEGT. CDR3 in amino acids: CASSDRGGFQPQHF. CDR3 in DNA: TGTGCCAGCAGCGACAGGGGGGGCTTTCAGCCCCAGCATTTT.

Ten or more counts support this clone. The chain recombines TRBV12-3 or TRBV12-4 with TRBJ1-6; D possibly corresponds to TRBD1 (6 bases). The CDR3 consists of 15 residues. Trimming left V 4 bases short and J 0 bases short, with 7 bases between. The DNA of the CDR3 is TGTGCCAGCAGTTGGGGGGCCTCCTATAATTCACCCCTCCACTTT. It specifies CASSWGASYNSPLHF.

This chain connects TRBV24-1 to TRBJ2-1; 15 bases are shared with TRBD2. Germline-derived CDR1 and CDR2 are KGHDR and SFDVKD. The ends lost 5 bases at V and 8 bases at J; junction bases unmatched: 3. This CDR3 has 15 amino acids. Here the CDR3 DNA reads TGTGCCACCAGTGGGACTAGCGGGAGGGCCCATGAGCAGTTCTTC. Translated: CATSGTSGRAHEQFF.

J is TRBJ2-1 and V is TRBV19; 13 bases map to TRBD2. The CDR3 spans 17 residues. Germline V gene sequence: CDR1 LNHDA, CDR2 SQIVND (reference sequence). V lost 4 bases and J lost 8; bases outside the gene matches: 11. Here the CDR3 reads CASSTGLAGSLPYEQFF. CDR3 nucleotides: TGTGCCAGTAGTACGGGACTAGCGGGAAGTCTGCCGTATGAGCAGTTCTTC.

This clone came up many times. This chain uses TRBV6-4 with TRBJ1-2; 7 bases line up with TRBD1. Per germline, CDR1 MRHNA and CDR2 SNTAGT. The CDR3 runs 15 residues. The V segment lost 0 bases and the J segment 9 bases; nucleotides outside the gene matches: 10. CDR3 nucleotides: TGTGCCAGCAGTGACTCGGGACAGACAGTTGATCGCTACACCTTC. This codes for CASSDSGQTVDRYTF.

This clone showed up many times. The J gene is TRBJ2-5, the V gene TRBV11-1, with 14 nucleotides matching TRBD2. This CDR3 region has 17 residues. CDR1 SGHAT and CDR2 FQDESV come from the germline V gene (reference sequence). V lost 4 bases and J lost 5; bases outside the gene matches: 9. The CDR3 sequence is CASSSHGLAGGRETQYF. For the CDR3, the DNA is TGTGCCAGCAGCTCACACGGACTAGCGGGGGGTAGGGAGACCCAGTACTTC.

This chain joins TRBV5-1 and TRBJ2-7; tentative D call: TRBD1 (6 bases). Trimming shortened V by 0 bases and J by 5 bases, and 12 bases separated the two germline ends. Germline V lookup: CDR1 SGHRS, CDR2 YFSETQ. The CDR3 extends over 14 amino acids. This CDR3 is CASSLDGRGHEQYF. CDR3 nucleotide sequence: TGCGCCAGCAGCTTGGACGGCAGGGGACACGAGCAGTACTTC.

This clone is medium-sized (0.01 to 0.1%) in the sample. The genes are TRBV2 and TRBJ1-2, with D possibly TRBD1 on 5 matching bases. V was shortened by 4 bases and J by 4 bases, with 7 bases between the two germline ends. CDR1 and CDR2 (germline): SNHLY, FYNNEI. CDR3 length equals 12 residues. The CDR3 nucleotides are TGTGCCAGCAGTGGACAGAGCTATGGCTACACCTTC. As protein: CASSGQSYGYTF.

This clone was found many times. The chain uses TRBV6-2 or TRBV6-3 and TRBJ1-2; 9 bases line up with TRBD1. The CDR3 has 15 amino acids. Germline trimming cut 7 bases from V and 2 bases from J; bases unmatched to any gene: 8. The germline gives CDR1 MNHEY, CDR2 SVGEGT. The CDR3 DNA reads as TGTGCCAGCATCAGTCCGGGACAGGGCAACTATGGCTACACCTTC. It is translated as CASISPGQGNYGYTF.

This clone came up many times. V is TRBV19 and J is TRBJ1-4, with 10 bases aligning to TRBD1. The CDR3 runs to 16 residues. With V trimmed by 5 bases and J by 6 bases, 9 bases remained unmatched. CDR1 is LNHDA, CDR2 SQIVND, per germline (reference sequence). The CDR3 sequence: CASSPRTGTGDEKLFF. The CDR3 nucleotides are TGTGCCAGTAGTCCGAGAACCGGGACAGGGGATGAAAAACTGTTTTTT.

By proportion, this clone is medium-sized. This sequence joins TRBV6-1 and TRBJ2-7, with unresolved D. V was shortened by 5 bases and J by 2 bases, with 13 bases between the two germline ends. Per the germline V gene, CDR1 is MNHNS and CDR2 is SASEGT. This CDR3 contains 14 residues. The CDR3 sequence: CASSPRASPYEQYF. CDR3 nucleotide sequence: TGTGCCAGCAGTCCCCGGGCAAGTCCCTACGAGCAGTACTTC.

This clone has ten or more counts. DNA of the CDR3: TGTGCCAGCAGTCGCAACTATGGGCGGGTTGGGAACACTGAAGCTTTCTTT. It encodes CASSRNYGRVGNTEAFF. The chain carries TRBV27 and TRBJ1-1; no firm D call. The CDR3 runs 17 residues. V lost 5 bases, J lost 1 base, and 20 bases lay in between. Germline-derived CDR1 and CDR2 are MNHEY and SMNVEV (reference sequence).

This clone has a count of ten or more. The chain carries TRBV7-9 and TRBJ2-1; TRBD2 agrees at 8 bases. Germline V gives CDR1 SEHNR, CDR2 FQNEAQ (reference sequence). With V trimmed by 5 bases and J by 12 bases, 6 bases remained unmatched. The CDR3 runs 12 residues. The CDR3 protein is CASSPDRGGQFF. As DNA, the CDR3 is TGTGCCAGCAGCCCAGACCGGGGGGGGCAGTTCTTC.

This CDR3 reads CASSLGLAGTHEQFF. CDR3 DNA sequence: TGTGCCAGCAGCCTAGGACTAGCGGGAACTCATGAGCAGTTCTTC. The V gene is TRBV11-2, the J gene TRBJ2-1; TRBD2 agrees at 12 bases. V dropped 5 bases and J dropped 8; count of bases not matched to a gene: 7. Germline values: CDR1 SGHAT, CDR2 FQNNGV. The CDR3 extends over 15 amino acids.

At least ten counts were recorded for this clone. The chain employs TRBV7-6 and TRBJ1-6, with D maybe TRBD1 (5 bases). The V gene lost 3 bases and the J gene lost 8 bases, with 20 bases spanning the gap. Germline V gene sequence: CDR1 SGHVS, CDR2 FNYEAQ. The CDR3 is 17 residues long. The CDR3: CASSLVAEGALYSPLHF. In nucleotides, the CDR3 is TGTGCCAGCAGCTTGGTAGCGGAAGGGGCACTTTATTCACCCCTCCACTTT.

This clone has at least ten counts. This rearrangement joins TRBV24-1 to TRBJ2-3, with TRBD1 as a possible D gene (6 bases). CDR1 is KGHDR, CDR2 SFDVKD, per germline. Deletions cut 12 bases from V and 0 bases from J, with 12 bases between. The CDR3 covers 13 residues. In DNA form, the CDR3 reads TGTGCCTCACAGGGAGATAGCACAGATACGCAGTATTTT. It encodes CASQGDSTDTQYF.

This clone was seen many times. The V gene is TRBV3-1, the J gene TRBJ1-5; 7 bases map to TRBD1. Germline V gene lookup returns CDR1 LGHDT and CDR2 YNNKEL (reference sequence). V lost 0 bases and J lost 7; bases outside the gene matches: 6. This CDR3 is built from 15 residues. The CDR3 reads CASSQDGTAGQPQHF. The CDR3 DNA follows: TGTGCCAGCAGCCAAGATGGGACAGCTGGGCAGCCCCAGCATTTT.

Only a few counts were recorded for this clone. The chain is built from TRBV27 and TRBJ2-1; weak D call: TRBD1 (7 bases). V shed 5 bases and J shed 1 base, with 9 bases lying between them. Germline V gene data show CDR1 as MNHEY and CDR2 as SMNVEV (reference sequence). The CDR3 has 14 residues. The DNA for the CDR3 is TGTGCCAGCAGTCCAGGGGGGTCCTACAATGAGCAGTTCTTC. It specifies CASSPGGSYNEQFF.

This clone was observed many times. The rearrangement uses TRBV20-1 and TRBJ2-7; D may be TRBD2 (5 bases). CDR1 DFQATT and CDR2 SNEGSKA come from the germline V gene (reference sequence). The CDR3 covers 14 residues. The germline V and J ends were trimmed by 3 bases and 0 bases, with 12 bases remaining between them. The CDR3 protein is CSARRVESSYEQYF. CDR3 bases: TGCAGTGCTAGGCGGGTAGAGAGCTCCTACGAGCAGTACTTC.